The clone carrying this T cell receptor (beta chain) was counted a single time. The antigen is unknown. The CDR3 loop spans 15 amino acids. The V gene's germline CDR1 is MNHEY and CDR2 SVGAGI. V trimming: 0 bases; J trimming: 4 bases; junction bases outside the gene matches: 0. This sample was taken from a study of OX40 agonist ivuxolimab in advanced cancers. Study as a whole: Patients were treated with ivuxolimab, an agonistic anti-OX40 (CD134) antibody. Study-wide findings and caveats: The antigen specificity of the peripheral T cells (those that were expanded) was not determined. Dose levels from 0.1 to 3.0 mg/kg saw CD4+ and CD8+ blood T cells expand clonally by week 6. In a subset of nonresponders, normalized T-cell clonal expansion was also low.

Some clones are missing from TCRdb's copy, which holds only in-frame ones; the method was immunoSEQ multiplex PCR. The sample has 50,000 or so clones; about 93% are singletons. The TCR originated in an adult with an advanced solid tumor such as melanoma, head and neck, liver or kidney cancer. The rearrangement uses TRBV6-5 and TRBJ2-1; 10 bases fit TRBD2. The sequences come from CD4+ or CD8+ T cells sorted from blood, collected in a trial of the OX40 agonist ivuxolimab. Written as DNA, the CDR3 is TGTGCCAGCAGTTACTCTAGCGGGGGGTACAATGAGCAGTTCTTC. Translation gives CASSYSSGGYNEQFF.